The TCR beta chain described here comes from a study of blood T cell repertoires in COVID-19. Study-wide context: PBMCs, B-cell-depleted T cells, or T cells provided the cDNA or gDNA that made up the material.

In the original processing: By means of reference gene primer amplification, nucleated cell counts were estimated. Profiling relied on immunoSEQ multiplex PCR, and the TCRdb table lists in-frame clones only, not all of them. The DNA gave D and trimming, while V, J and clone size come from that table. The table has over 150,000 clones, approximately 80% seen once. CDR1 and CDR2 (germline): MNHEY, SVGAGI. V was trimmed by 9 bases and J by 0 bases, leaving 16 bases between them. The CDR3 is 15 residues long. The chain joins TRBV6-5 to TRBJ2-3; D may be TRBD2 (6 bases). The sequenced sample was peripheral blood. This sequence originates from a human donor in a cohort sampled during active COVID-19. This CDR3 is CASPPPGGSTDTQYF. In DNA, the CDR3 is TGTGCCAGTCCCCCCCCCGGGGGAAGCACAGATACGCAGTATTTT.